Detailed here is one TCR beta chain. Its antigen remains unidentified. Additional DNA sequences in this sample encode the identical CDR3. Donors sampled were nominally healthy, though unrecorded immune exposures were likely. The trim removed 6 bases at V and 4 bases at J, leaving 8 bases unmatched. CDR1 and CDR2 (germline): LNHDA, SQIVND (reference sequence). The CDR3 covers 15 residues. This record comes from a study of cytomegalovirus exposure and HLA in healthy donors. For the study at large: There were 117 million unique TCR beta sequences, drawn from roughly 200 million T cells, in an earlier analysis.

The PCR was carried out with 60 Vbeta primers and 13 Jbeta primers. Per the original data handling: The count from a later analysis was 60 million to 85 million unique TCR beta chains, roughly 11 million of them shared. This table comes from immunoSEQ multiplex PCR, and its TCRdb copy is limited to in-frame clones, with some not included. That table supplies the V and J calls and clone size; D and trimming were determined from the DNA. The data contain 150,000 to 200,000 clones, around 75% of them seen just once; the ten biggest clones take up about 11%. Overall study findings and caveats: It was likely that a cluster of highly shared sequence variants was a sequencing artifact.

Sequenced: PBMCs. This TCR derives from a man younger than 35 in good health and CMV-seropositive. This chain uses TRBV19 with TRBJ1-5, with TRBD1 identical over 8 bases. The chain's CDR3 is CASSRDRGGNQPQHF. In DNA, the CDR3 is TGTGCCAGTAGCCGCGACAGGGGCGGGAATCAGCCCCAGCATTTT.